This TCR beta chain was captured in a study of cytomegalovirus exposure and HLA in healthy donors. PCR primers comprised 60 Vbeta and 13 Jbeta primers. Produced via immunoSEQ multiplex PCR; TCRdb's table is partial and in-frame only. The sample includes 100,000 to 120,000 clones, 67% seen only once; the top ten take almost 8.5%. Study-wide results and limits: There were under 200 TCR beta chains listed as cytomegalovirus-associated.

Points on this clone: Its specificity is unknown.

Germline V gene lookup returns CDR1 MDHEN and CDR2 SYDVKM. With 3 bases removed from V and 7 bases from J, the gap between germline ends came to 13 bases. There are 13 residues in the CDR3. Sequencing was performed on PBMCs. The chain has TRBV28 and TRBJ2-7; no clear D. The sequence derives from a man aged 18 to 29 in good health and CMV-seropositive. The CDR3 loop reads CASSLVGGREQYF. CDR3 DNA: TGTGCCAGCAGTTTGGTAGGCGGTCGTGAGCAGTACTTC.